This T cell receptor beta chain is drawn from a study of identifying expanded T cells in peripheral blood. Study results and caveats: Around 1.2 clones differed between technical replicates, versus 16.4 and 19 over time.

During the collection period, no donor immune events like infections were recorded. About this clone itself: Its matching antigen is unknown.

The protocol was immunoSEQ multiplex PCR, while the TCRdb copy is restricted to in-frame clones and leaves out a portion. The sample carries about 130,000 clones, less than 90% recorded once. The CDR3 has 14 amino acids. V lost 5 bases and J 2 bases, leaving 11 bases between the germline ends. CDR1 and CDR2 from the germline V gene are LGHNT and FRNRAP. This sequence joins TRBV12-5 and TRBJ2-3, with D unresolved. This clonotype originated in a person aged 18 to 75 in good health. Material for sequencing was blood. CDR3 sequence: CASGPGVLTDTQYF. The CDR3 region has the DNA TGTGCTAGTGGTCCTGGGGTCCTCACAGATACGCAGTATTTT.